This entry lists 14 T cell receptor beta chains sequenced from one sample in a study of human T cells and chemical hapten exposure. One entry per CDR3 protein results from TCRdb running MiXCR on the RACE reads. The sample holds some 79,000 distinct CDR3 sequences; about 8% are singletons and the top ten take 1.5% to 1.8%. The time point here: patch test 1, 2 weeks after DPC sensitization. Treatment denoted: therapeutic diphenylcyclopropenone sensitization with weekly scalp DPC. The sequences come from whole blood, collected in connection with sensitization to the hapten diphenylcyclopropenone (DPC). The receptors were sampled from a woman aged 30 to 39 with alopecia areata. Some clones in this sample may be carry-over from other donors' samples.

This clonotype has a count of ten or more. This chain joins TRBV12-5 and TRBJ1-5, with D maybe TRBD1 (5 bases). V was clipped by 4 bases and J by 2 bases, with 18 bases between them. Germline V lookup: CDR1 LGHNT, CDR2 FRNRAP. CDR3 size: 17 residues. CDR3 coding DNA: TGTGCTAGTGGTTCTAGTTTGGGGGGGTCGGGCAATCAGCCCCAGCATTTT. Its translation is CASGSSLGGSGNQPQHF. Based on the CDR3 plus reference TRBV12-5 and TRBJ1-5, the full variable domain is DARVTQTPRHKVTEMGQEVTMRCQPILGHNTVFWYRQTMMQGLELLAYFRNRAPLDDSGMPKDRFSAEMPDATLATLKIQPSEPRDSAVYFCASGSSLGGSGNQPQHFGDGTRLSIL.

This clonotype was detected a few times. The chain links TRBV20-1 to TRBJ2-7; D gene ambiguous. V was trimmed by 0 bases and J by 6 bases, leaving 12 bases between them. Germline V CDR1 and CDR2: DFQATT, SNEGSKA (reference sequence). The CDR3 consists of 13 residues. CDR3: CSAREPGFGEQYF. The CDR3, as DNA: TGCAGTGCTAGAGAGCCCGGGTTTGGCGAGCAGTACTTC.

The chain is built from TRBV12-3 or TRBV12-4 and TRBJ1-1; a possible D gene is TRBD1 (6 bases). Trimming cost V 10 bases and J 1 base, with 13 bases left between them. This CDR3 has 13 residues. Here the CDR3 reads CANNRERNTEAFF. The CDR3 bases are TGTGCCAACAACAGGGAGAGGAACACTGAAGCTTTCTTT.

This clonotype has only a few counts. The rearrangement links TRBV25-1 to TRBJ1-1, with D possibly being TRBD1 (5 bases). V was cut by 3 bases and J by 6 bases, with 14 bases left in between. Germline CDR1 and CDR2: MGHDK and SYGVNS. The CDR3 contains 14 residues. CDR3 in amino acids: CASSEQGRGAEAFF. The CDR3 nucleotides are TGTGCCAGCAGTGAGCAGGGTAGGGGAGCTGAAGCTTTCTTT.

This clonotype was counted ten times or more. The rearrangement links TRBV7-3 to TRBJ2-3, with D uncertain. Trimming cost V 4 bases and J 4 bases, with 9 bases left between them. Germline V gives CDR1 SGHTA, CDR2 FQGTGA. The CDR3 is made up of 13 amino acids. The CDR3 is CASSSMLSDTQYF. The CDR3 DNA reads TGTGCCAGCAGCTCTATGCTGTCAGATACGCAGTATTTT.

The V gene is TRBV15, the J gene TRBJ1-2, with D perhaps TRBD1 (5 bases). This CDR3 is 17 amino acids long. Per the germline V gene, CDR1 is LNHNV and CDR2 is YYDKDF (reference sequence). Trimming removed 5 bases from V and 5 bases from J, with 24 bases in between. CDR3: CATSWNSGTHLAYGYTF. The CDR3 bases are TGTGCCACCAGCTGGAATTCCGGGACGCATCTTGCGTATGGCTACACCTTC.

This clonotype was seen only a few times. The gene calls are TRBV15 and TRBJ2-4, with a tentative D call TRBD2 (6 bases). The V end lost 7 bases, the J end lost 0 bases, and 16 bases lay between the germline ends. CDR3 length: 16 amino acids. Per the germline V gene, CDR1 is LNHNV and CDR2 is YYDKDF (reference sequence). CDR3 DNA sequence: TGTGCCACCATGGGGAGGCAGAGCCTAGCCAAAAACATTCAGTACTTC. Protein: CATMGRQSLAKNIQYF.

This rearrangement joins TRBV27 to TRBJ1-1; TRBD1 is a possible D gene (5 bases). The CDR3 contains 14 residues. CDR1 MNHEY and CDR2 SMNVEV come from the germline V gene (reference sequence). V shed 6 bases and J shed 3 bases, with 14 bases lying between them. The CDR3 reads CASRSLTDYTEAFF. CDR3 nucleotide sequence: TGTGCCAGCAGAAGTTTGACAGATTACACTGAAGCTTTCTTT.

This clonotype was seen at least ten times. V usage is TRBV5-1 and J usage is TRBJ2-1; TRBD1 matches 7 bases. CDR3 length: 15 residues. Germline loops: CDR1 SGHRS, CDR2 YFSETQ. Unmatched junction bases numbered 1, after V lost 0 bases and J lost 1 base. The CDR3 region is CASSLGDSSYNEQFF. CDR3 sequence (DNA): TGCGCCAGCAGCTTGGGGGACAGTTCCTACAATGAGCAGTTCTTC. Full variable domain (missing parts from reference TRBV5-1 and TRBJ2-1): KAGVTQTPRYLIKTRGQQVTLSCSPISGHRSVSWYQQTPGQGLQFLFEYFSETQRNKGNFPGRFSGRQFSNSRSEMNVSTLELGDSALYLCASSLGDSSYNEQFFGPGTRLTVL.

This clonotype was counted at least ten times. The chain couples TRBV12-5 to TRBJ1-5; TRBD1 aligns across 10 bases. The CDR3 is 14 residues long. After removal of 4 bases from V and 9 bases from J, the junction contained 6 bases not matched to a gene. CDR1 and CDR2 from the germline V gene are LGHNT and FRNRAP. CDR3 sequence reads: CASGSGQGWLPQHF. CDR3 DNA: TGTGCTAGTGGTTCGGGACAGGGGTGGTTGCCCCAGCATTTT.

This clonotype came up a few times. The gene calls are TRBV7-2 and TRBJ1-2, with D maybe TRBD1 (5 bases). With 5 bases removed from V and 8 bases from J, the gap between germline ends came to 15 bases. From germline, CDR1 is SGHTA and CDR2 FQGNSA. CDR3 length: 13 residues. Written as DNA, the CDR3 is TGTGCCAGCAGCCCTAGGTCGGGGACGGGCTACACCTTC. Protein: CASSPRSGTGYTF.

The sample holds a few counts of this clonotype. V and J are TRBV7-9 and TRBJ1-6, with unresolved D. This CDR3 spans 18 amino acids. CDR1 is SEHNR and CDR2 is FQNEAQ in the germline V gene (reference sequence). Trimming shortened V by 5 bases and J by 0 bases, and 17 bases separated the two germline ends. The CDR3 loop reads CASSLVSQSSSYNSPLHF. The CDR3 coding sequence is TGTGCCAGCAGCCTAGTTTCGCAGTCCAGCTCCTATAATTCACCCCTCCACTTT.

The rearrangement links TRBV10-1 to TRBJ2-1; D is perhaps TRBD1 (5 bases). Germline loops: CDR1 WNHNN, CDR2 SYGVQD (reference sequence). The CDR3 is 16 amino acids. V lost 0 bases to trimming and J lost 8 bases, with 17 bases between them. CDR3 amino acids: CASSESTGATIDEQFF. In nucleotides, the CDR3 is TGCGCCAGCAGTGAGTCAACTGGGGCTACGATCGATGAGCAGTTCTTC.

A single count supports this clonotype. A much larger clone differs from this one at a single base, so this may be a read error. J is TRBJ2-1 and V is TRBV20-1, with D possibly TRBD1 on 7 matching bases. The ends were cut back, 7 bases at V and 11 bases at J, with 21 bases in the middle. The germline CDR1 and CDR2 sequences are DFQATT and SNEGSKA (reference sequence). The CDR3 runs 13 residues. CDR3 DNA sequence: TGCAGTGGAGGTCGGGGGACAGTCACTAAGCAGTTCTTC. Translating gives CSGGRGTVTKQFF.